This TCR beta chain comes out of a study of blood T cells in healthy people across ages. The CDR3 runs to 16 residues. In germline, CDR1 is SGHVS, CDR2 FNYEAQ. The trim removed 5 bases at V and 5 bases at J, leaving 9 bases unmatched. Through a sample-barcoded 5' primer and a J-beta primer mix, a second PCR was run for about 6 to 11 cycles. MiXCR was run by TCRdb on the 5' RACE reads, yielding one entry per CDR3 protein. Here the sample spans some 1.7 million distinct CDR3 sequences, 28% being singletons. The rearrangement joins TRBV7-6 to TRBJ2-1; 10 nucleotides match TRBD1. This sequence was found in a woman aged 30 to 39 in good health. The specimen was blood. CDR3: CASSTPTGGSDNEQFF. The CDR3 bases are TGTGCCAGCAGCACCCCGACAGGGGGCTCGGACAATGAGCAGTTCTTC.